This T cell receptor beta chain was observed in a study of OX40 agonist ivuxolimab in advanced cancers. There are 11 residues in the CDR3. V lost 4 bases, J lost 5 bases, and 5 bases lay in between. Germline loops: CDR1 MGHDK, CDR2 SYGVNS. Some clones are missing from TCRdb's copy, which holds only in-frame ones; the method was immunoSEQ multiplex PCR. The repertoire has some 50,000 clones, around 88% of them found once; the top ten carry roughly 13%. The TCR originated in an adult with an advanced solid tumor such as melanoma, head and neck, liver or kidney cancer. This sample comprised CD4+ or CD8+ T cells sorted from blood, obtained in a trial of the OX40 agonist ivuxolimab. The V and J genes are TRBV25-1 and TRBJ1-2; D unresolved. DNA of the CDR3: TGTGCCAGCAGTGGTGGTTATGGCTACACCTTC. Translating gives CASSGGYGYTF.